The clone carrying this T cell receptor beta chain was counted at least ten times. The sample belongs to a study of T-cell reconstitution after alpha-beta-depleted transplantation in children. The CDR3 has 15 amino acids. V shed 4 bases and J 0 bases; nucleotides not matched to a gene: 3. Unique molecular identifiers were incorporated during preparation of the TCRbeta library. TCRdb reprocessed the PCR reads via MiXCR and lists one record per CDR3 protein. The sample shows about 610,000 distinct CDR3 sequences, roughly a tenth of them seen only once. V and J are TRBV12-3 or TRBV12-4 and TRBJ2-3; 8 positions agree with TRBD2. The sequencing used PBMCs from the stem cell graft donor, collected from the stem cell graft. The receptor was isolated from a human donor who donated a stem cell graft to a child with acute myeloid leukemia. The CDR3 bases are TGTGCCAGCAGTTCCTCTAGCGGGAGCACAGATACGCAGTATTTT. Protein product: CASSSSSGSTDTQYF.